The T cell receptor beta chain described here comes from a study of T cell changes during pregnancy in multiple sclerosis. Repertoires were generated with immunoSEQ multiplex PCR, while TCRdb's copy carries only in-frame clones and drops some. Here the sample spans roughly 48,000 clones, 95% being singletons. CDR1 and CDR2 from the germline V gene are SGDLS and YYNGEE. V was shortened by 0 bases and J by 2 bases, with 12 bases between the two germline ends. The CDR3 runs 15 residues. The rearrangement joins TRBV9 to TRBJ2-7; D unclear. This material consisted of CD8+ T cells from peripheral blood mononuclear cells, taken in the first trimester of pregnancy. The sequence was collected from a female donor with multiple sclerosis, enrolled in a pregnancy study. DNA for the CDR3: TGTGCCAGCAGCGTAGTTAGCTCTCCAGCCTACGAGCAGTACTTC. Protein sequence: CASSVVSSPAYEQYF. Variable domain in full (rest from reference TRBV9 and TRBJ2-7): DSGVTQTPKHLITATGQRVTLRCSPRSGDLSVYWYQQSLDQGLQFLIQYYNGEERAKGNILERFSAQQFPDLHSELNLSSLELGDSALYFCASSVVSSPAYEQYFGPGTRLTVT.